This T cell receptor (beta chain) emerged from a study of shared clonotypes between healthy human individuals. Study-wide background: The cohort comprised a couple of women and a few men. Their ages spanned 18 to 49 years.

Data came from immunoSEQ multiplex PCR; TCRdb stores just in-frame clones and leaves some out. The sample includes 400,000 to 500,000 clones, around three quarters of them seen just once. With respect to this clone: Its antigen is still unknown.

Study-wide results and caveats: The genetic and exposure-history diversity represented was limited by few donors.

Trimming at V came to 4 bases and at J to 2 bases, leaving 3 bases not matched to a gene. Germline values: CDR1 MNHNS, CDR2 SASEGT. The CDR3 totals 17 residues. V usage is TRBV6-1 and J usage is TRBJ2-3; 16 bases fit TRBD2. What was sequenced was PBMCs. The receptor comes from a middle-aged woman in good health. Some clones in this sample may be carry-over from other donors' samples. DNA of the CDR3: TGTGCCAGCAGTGCGGGACTAGCGGGGGGGGACACAGATACGCAGTATTTT. Encoded protein: CASSAGLAGGDTDTQYF.